What follows are 28 T cell receptor beta chains derived from one specimen sequenced in a study of blood T cell repertoires in COVID-19. Assay used: immunoSEQ multiplex PCR; TCRdb lists only in-frame clones, some missing. Of 45,000 to 70,000 clones in the sample, 82% are singletons; the top ten hold 22%. The sample consisted of peripheral blood. Every receptor here comes from a woman in her sixties or seventies with acute or convalescent COVID-19.

Concerning this clone: At one boundary the junction diverges from the germline segment, which might be a read error. This chain uses TRBV27 with TRBJ1-1; no reliable D call. CDR3 length: 15 residues. Germline CDR1 MNHEY, CDR2 SMNVEV (reference sequence). This CDR3 is CASSISYETWTEAFF. The CDR3 coding sequence is TGTGCCAGCAGTATATCGTATGAGACATGGACTGAAGCTTTCTTT.

The rearrangement joins TRBV6-5 to TRBJ1-1, with TRBD1 as a possible D gene (5 bases). There are 14 residues in the CDR3. The V gene lost 7 bases and the J gene lost 0 bases, with 12 bases spanning the gap. In germline, CDR1 is MNHEY, CDR2 SVGAGI. CDR3 DNA: TGTGCCAGCATCCCCGGGACTCTGAACACTGAAGCTTTCTTT. Translated: CASIPGTLNTEAFF.

The rearrangement links TRBV28 to TRBJ1-5, with TRBD1 identical over 9 bases. This CDR3 contains 16 residues. The V and J ends lost 0 bases and 3 bases, in that order; junction bases with no gene match: 3. Germline values: CDR1 MDHEN, CDR2 SYDVKM. This CDR3 is CASSLWGQGPNQPQHF. In DNA form, the CDR3 reads TGTGCCAGCAGTTTATGGGGACAGGGACCCAATCAGCCCCAGCATTTT.

The chain joins TRBV4-2 to TRBJ1-5; 8 bases line up with TRBD1. V trimming: 0 bases; J trimming: 11 bases; junction bases outside the gene matches: 15. Germline lookup yields CDR1 LGHNA and CDR2 YNFKEQ. CDR3 size: 17 residues. The chain's CDR3 is CASSQDTQGASPGAQHF. Here the CDR3 DNA reads TGTGCCAGCAGCCAAGATACTCAGGGGGCGAGCCCCGGAGCCCAGCATTTT.

The chain carries TRBV27 and TRBJ1-6, with D possibly TRBD1 on 5 matching bases. V lost 6 bases and J 0 bases, leaving 18 bases between the germline ends. This CDR3 is built from 18 residues. Germline V lookup: CDR1 MNHEY, CDR2 SMNVEV (reference sequence). The CDR3 spells CASRRTDSLSSYNSPLHF. CDR3 bases: TGTGCCAGCAGGAGAACAGACAGCCTTAGCTCCTATAATTCACCCCTCCACTTT.

This clone was observed once. V is TRBV7-2 and J is TRBJ2-7; D is ambiguous. V lost 5 bases to trimming and J lost 3 bases, with 8 bases between them. This CDR3 is built from 12 residues. The germline CDR1 and CDR2 sequences are SGHTA and FQGNSA. CDR3 region: CASSLTSYEQYF. The CDR3 DNA is TGTGCCAGCAGCCTCACAAGCTACGAGCAGTACTTC.

This clone was found a few times. The gene calls are TRBV5-1 and TRBJ1-3, with 9 bases matching TRBD1. After removal of 7 bases from V and 2 bases from J, the junction contained 4 bases not matched to a gene. The CDR3 length is 14 residues. Germline V CDR1 and CDR2: SGHRS, YFSETQ. The CDR3 protein is CASGTGGTGNTIYF. The CDR3 DNA reads as TGCGCCAGCGGCACAGGGGGCACTGGAAACACCATATATTTT.

As DNA, the CDR3 is TGTGCCAGCAGTCCCCGACCTCGAGACAGGGGCTACGAGCAGTACTTC. Its translation is CASSPRPRDRGYEQYF. The chain has TRBV27 and TRBJ2-7; 8 bases map to TRBD1. V lost 5 bases, J lost 3 bases, and 12 bases stayed unmatched. CDR3 length: 16 residues. Germline V lookup: CDR1 MNHEY, CDR2 SMNVEV (reference sequence).

The gene calls are TRBV7-9 and TRBJ1-1; D not resolved. In germline, CDR1 is SEHNR, CDR2 FQNEAQ (reference sequence). Trimming removed 1 base at V and 7 bases at J, with 10 bases between. The CDR3 runs 13 residues. This CDR3 is CASSLVESGEAFF. The DNA for the CDR3 is TGTGCCAGCAGCTTAGTAGAAAGCGGTGAAGCTTTCTTT.

The rearrangement joins TRBV5-1 to TRBJ2-3; 14 bases map to TRBD2. J gave up 3 bases and V 4 bases, and 4 bases lay outside the gene matches. The CDR3 is made up of 16 amino acids. Germline lookup yields CDR1 SGHRS and CDR2 YFSETQ. This CDR3 reads CASSPGLAGGTDTQYF. The CDR3 bases are TGCGCCAGCAGCCCTGGACTAGCGGGGGGTACAGATACGCAGTATTTT.

The V gene is TRBV2, the J gene TRBJ2-1, with 11 bases identical to TRBD2. From germline, CDR1 is SNHLY and CDR2 FYNNEI. This CDR3 spans 13 amino acids. Trimming cost V 8 bases and J 10 bases; bases outside gene matches: 7. The CDR3 loop is CASGVASGGEQFF. In DNA, the CDR3 is TGTGCCAGCGGTGTTGCTAGCGGGGGGGAGCAGTTCTTC. Complete variable domain (other parts from reference TRBV2 and TRBJ2-1): EPEVTQTPSHQVTQMGQEVILRCVPISNHLYFYWYRQILGQKVEFLVSFYNNEISEKSEIFDDQFSVERPDGSNFTLKIRSTKLEDSAMYFCASGVASGGEQFFGPGTRLTVL.

The sample holds a few counts of this clone. The chain recombines TRBV19 with TRBJ2-3; TRBD1 aligns across 7 bases. Losses at the gene ends were 6 bases for V and 3 bases for J; bases not matched to a gene: 6. CDR1 is LNHDA and CDR2 is SQIVND in the germline V gene (reference sequence). This CDR3 contains 14 residues. The CDR3 DNA follows: TGTGCCAGTAGACCGGGACAGCAAACAGATACGCAGTATTTT. Translated: CASRPGQQTDTQYF.

The J gene is TRBJ1-6, the V gene TRBV7-3; the D gene is possibly TRBD1 (5 bases). V lost 1 base, J lost 9 bases, and 13 bases lay in between. Germline CDR1 SGHTA, CDR2 FQGTGA. This CDR3 spans 15 amino acids. CDR3 nucleotide sequence: TGTGCCAGCAGCTTAAGGGGCAACTTGGGTTCACCCCTCCACTTT. This translates into CASSLRGNLGSPLHF. The variable domain in full, with the rest retrieved from reference TRBV7-3 and TRBJ1-6, is GAGVSQTPSNKVTEKGKYVELRCDPISGHTALYWYRQSLGQGPEFLIYFQGTGAADDSGLPNDRFFAVRPEGSVSTLKIQRTERGDSAVYLCASSLRGNLGSPLHFGNGTRLTVT.

V is TRBV13 and J is TRBJ2-1; 11 bases are shared with TRBD1. CDR1 and CDR2 from the germline V gene are PRHDT and FYEKMQ (reference sequence). V was clipped by 4 bases and J by 7 bases; unmatched bases: 3. The CDR3 runs to 14 residues. Written as DNA, the CDR3 is TGTGCCAGCAGCTGGGACAGGGGGAGTAATGAGCAGTTCTTC. As protein: CASSWDRGSNEQFF. Supplemented by reference TRBV13 and TRBJ2-1, the full variable domain reads AAGVIQSPRHLIKEKRETATLKCYPIPRHDTVYWYQQGPGQDPQFLISFYEKMQSDKGSIPDRFSAQQFSDYHSELNMSSLELGDSALYFCASSWDRGSNEQFFGPGTRLTVL.

V gene TRBV5-5 combines with J gene TRBJ1-5; D remains unclear. Trimming stripped 2 bases from V and 6 bases from J, with 9 bases between. The germline CDR1 and CDR2 sequences are SGHKS and YYEKEE (reference sequence). There are 13 residues in the CDR3. CDR3 in amino acids: CASSFNPGQPQHF. In DNA, the CDR3 is TGTGCCAGCAGCTTCAACCCCGGTCAGCCCCAGCATTTT.

The chain combines TRBV30 with TRBJ1-1; 7 nucleotides line up with TRBD1. From germline, CDR1 is GTSNPN and CDR2 SVGIG (reference sequence). J lost 10 bases, V lost 3 bases, and 5 bases had no gene match. The CDR3 is 11 amino acids. The CDR3 DNA is TGTGCCTGGAGCTTAACAGGGGTAGCTTTCTTT. This codes for CAWSLTGVAFF. Looking up the rest from reference TRBV30 and TRBJ1-1 gives the full variable domain: SQTIHQWPATLVQPVGSPLSLECTVEGTSNPNLYWYRQAAGRGLQLLFYSVGIGQISSEVPQNLSASRPQDRQFILSSKKLLLSDSGFYLCAWSLTGVAFFGQGTRLTVV.

The chain is built from TRBV4-2 and TRBJ1-3, with unresolved D. With 4 bases removed from V and 2 bases from J, the gap between germline ends came to 12 bases. The germline V gene has CDR1 LGHNA and CDR2 YNFKEQ. The CDR3 consists of 15 residues. The CDR3 protein is CASSLTGNAGNTIYF. Written as DNA, the CDR3 is TGTGCCAGCAGCCTTACCGGGAACGCTGGAAACACCATATATTTT.

The chain uses TRBV7-2 and TRBJ2-7; maybe TRBD2 (6 bases). There are 15 residues in the CDR3. V lost 5 bases and J lost 2, with 16 bases in between. CDR1 is SGHTA and CDR2 is FQGNSA in the germline V gene. The CDR3 DNA reads TGTGCCAGCAGCGCATCCGGGACTGAAACCTACGAGCAGTACTTC. Residues: CASSASGTETYEQYF.

V is TRBV4-3 and J is TRBJ2-2, with D perhaps matching TRBD1 (6 bases). The CDR3 loop spans 18 amino acids. CDR1 and CDR2 from the germline V gene are LGHNA and YSLEER. V gave up 0 bases and J gave up 0 bases, with 14 bases separating them. This CDR3 is CASSQDQYQGPNTGELFF. The CDR3 coding sequence is TGCGCCAGCAGCCAAGATCAGTATCAGGGGCCGAACACCGGGGAGCTGTTTTTT.

The chain employs TRBV5-1 and TRBJ2-1; D is ambiguous. The germline CDR1 and CDR2 sequences are SGHRS and YFSETQ. The CDR3 spans 14 residues. V lost 4 bases and J lost 4, with 12 bases in between. CDR3 sequence: CASSPDLVYNEQFF. For the CDR3, the DNA is TGCGCCAGCAGCCCCGACTTGGTTTACAATGAGCAGTTCTTC. Filled out from reference TRBV5-1 and TRBJ2-1, the complete variable domain reads KAGVTQTPRYLIKTRGQQVTLSCSPISGHRSVSWYQQTPGQGLQFLFEYFSETQRNKGNFPGRFSGRQFSNSRSEMNVSTLELGDSALYLCASSPDLVYNEQFFGPGTRLTVL.

This clone occurred a few times. The rearrangement joins TRBV30 to TRBJ2-2, with 7 bases aligning to TRBD2. Per the germline V gene, CDR1 is GTSNPN and CDR2 is SVGIG (reference sequence). There are 13 residues in the CDR3. V lost 8 bases and J lost 6; bases outside the gene matches: 9. CDR3 sequence: CAGRGGDSGELFF. Written as DNA, the CDR3 is TGTGCCGGGCGGGGAGGGGATTCCGGGGAGCTGTTTTTT.

This chain links TRBV12-5 with TRBJ1-5, with TRBD1 as a possible D gene (6 bases). Germline V gene sequence: CDR1 LGHNT, CDR2 FRNRAP. This CDR3 is built from 13 residues. V was trimmed by 4 bases and J by 7 bases, leaving 11 bases between them. Here the CDR3 DNA reads TGTGCTAGTGGTTCCCAGGGGCGCCAGCCCCAGCATTTT. Residues: CASGSQGRQPQHF.

This chain uses TRBV6-5 with TRBJ1-2; D remains unclear. CDR3 length: 14 amino acids. In germline, CDR1 is MNHEY, CDR2 SVGAGI. V shed 0 bases and J shed 2 bases, with 7 bases lying between them. CDR3 nucleotides: TGTGCCAGCAGTTACTCCGCCAGAAACTATGGCTACACCTTC. Translated: CASSYSARNYGYTF.

The CDR3 sequence is CSVDGGGVGEKLFF. The CDR3 coding sequence is TGCAGCGTCGACGGTGGGGGGGTAGGTGAAAAACTGTTTTTT. This sequence joins TRBV29-1 and TRBJ1-4; tentative D call: TRBD1 (5 bases). Per the germline V gene, CDR1 is SQVTM and CDR2 is ANQGSEA. The CDR3 is 14 residues long. The V gene lost 6 bases and the J gene lost 7 bases, with 18 bases spanning the gap. The variable domain in full, completed from reference TRBV29-1 and TRBJ1-4, reads SAVISQKPSRDICQRGTSLTIQCQVDSQVTMMFWYRQQPGQSLTLIATANQGSEATYESGFVIDKFPISRPNLTFSTLTVSNMSPEDSSIYLCSVDGGGVGEKLFFGSGTQLSVL.

The chain has TRBV2 and TRBJ1-2; D uncertain. Trimming pared 2 bases from V and 3 bases from J, leaving 10 bases between. The V gene's germline CDR1 is SNHLY and CDR2 FYNNEI. The CDR3 consists of 14 residues. Here the CDR3 DNA reads TGTGCCAGCAGTGAAAGGGAGTACGACTATGGCTACACCTTC. This gives the protein CASSEREYDYGYTF.

This sequence joins TRBV2 and TRBJ2-2; TRBD1 agrees at 11 bases. The trim removed 6 bases at V and 5 bases at J, leaving 2 bases unmatched. The CDR3 is 14 residues long. Germline V CDR1 and CDR2: SNHLY, FYNNEI. The CDR3 loop is CASRRDRGTGELFF. DNA for the CDR3: TGTGCCAGCAGAAGGGACAGGGGGACCGGGGAGCTGTTTTTT.

This chain uses TRBV12-3 or TRBV12-4 with TRBJ1-1; D remains unclear. There are 12 residues in the CDR3. Trimming removed 5 bases at V and 3 bases at J, with 7 bases between. The CDR3 nucleotides are TGTGCCAGCAGTGACTCGGACACTGAAGCTTTCTTT. Translated: CASSDSDTEAFF.

The chain has TRBV24-1 and TRBJ1-1; tentative D call: TRBD1 (5 bases). CDR1 KGHDR and CDR2 SFDVKD come from the germline V gene. Deletions cut 5 bases from V and 0 bases from J, with 6 bases between. This CDR3 is built from 13 residues. CDR3 sequence reads: CATSAGMNTEAFF. CDR3 in DNA: TGTGCCACCAGTGCAGGGATGAACACTGAAGCTTTCTTT.